This record looks at one T cell receptor beta chain sequence and its context. The target antigen is unknown. The repertoire was sequenced with immunoSEQ multiplex PCR; TCRdb's copy has only in-frame clones and lacks some. The sample has under 200,000 clones; 88% are singletons. This sample stems from a study of T cell responses to AZD1222 COVID-19 vaccine. Notes on the study in general: Spike-wide coverage was observed for vaccine-associated CD4 TCRs, with dominant responses at 160-218 and 743-854.

The CDR3 runs 16 residues. Per the germline V gene, CDR1 is SGHTA and CDR2 is FQGTGA. The junction had 7 bases not matched to a gene; V was cut back by 5 bases and J by 0 bases. This specimen consisted of peripheral blood, obtained 28 days after the second AZD1222 dose. The clonotype was recovered from an adult who received the AZD1222 COVID-19 vaccine. The chain employs TRBV7-3 and TRBJ2-1, with 7 bases aligning to TRBD2. The CDR3 bases are TGTGCCAGCAGCCTTAACCTAGCGGCCTCCTACAATGAGCAGTTCTTC. Its protein product is CASSLNLAASYNEQFF.